The 32 T cell receptor beta chains listed next were all sequenced from one sample in a study of cytomegalovirus exposure and HLA in healthy donors. The PCR ran on 60 Vbeta and 13 Jbeta primers. Clones were read by immunoSEQ multiplex PCR, and TCRdb kept only the in-frame ones, dropping some. The sample includes 90,000 to 100,000 clones, roughly 80% seen only once; the top ten take around 7%. Sequencing was performed on PBMCs. All receptors derive from a man between 40 and 49 years old in good health and CMV-seropositive.

This chain connects TRBV5-5 to TRBJ2-2; D is possibly TRBD2 (5 bases). CDR3 size: 13 residues. Trimming stripped 2 bases from V and 6 bases from J, with 8 bases between. Germline CDR1 and CDR2: SGHKS and YYEKEE (reference sequence). In DNA, the CDR3 is TGTGCCAGCAGCTTTTCGGGATCCGGGGAGCTGTTTTTT. Protein: CASSFSGSGELFF.

V and J are TRBV6-5 and TRBJ2-7, with D possibly matching TRBD1 (6 bases). The germline V and J ends were trimmed by 7 bases and 2 bases, with 9 bases remaining between them. The CDR3 extends over 12 amino acids. Per germline, CDR1 MNHEY and CDR2 SVGAGI. This chain's CDR3 is CASKGVPYEQYF. CDR3 bases: TGTGCCAGCAAGGGGGTGCCCTACGAGCAGTACTTC.

The rearrangement links TRBV29-1 to TRBJ2-3; D is unclear. The CDR3 spans 14 residues. The V gene lost 8 bases and the J gene lost 4 bases, with 19 bases spanning the gap. CDR1 and CDR2 from the germline V gene are SQVTM and ANQGSEA. The CDR3 loop is CSLSRRPAPDTQYF. The CDR3, as DNA: TGCAGCCTCTCGCGGCGACCAGCGCCAGATACGCAGTATTTT.

V gene TRBV13 combines with J gene TRBJ1-5; a possible D gene is TRBD1 (5 bases). The germline V gene has CDR1 PRHDT and CDR2 FYEKMQ (reference sequence). V was pared by 4 bases and J by 7 bases, with 8 bases between. The CDR3 consists of 12 residues. The CDR3 is CASSSGGQPQHF. In DNA, the CDR3 is TGTGCCAGCAGCTCGGGGGGGCAGCCCCAGCATTTT.

The V gene is TRBV27, the J gene TRBJ1-2; D is ambiguous. V lost 2 bases and J 4 bases, leaving 17 bases between the germline ends. CDR1 and CDR2 from the germline V gene are MNHEY and SMNVEV (reference sequence). CDR3 length: 16 residues. The CDR3 loop reads CASSLSVEGVPYGYTF. The DNA for the CDR3 is TGTGCCAGCAGTTTAAGTGTTGAGGGTGTCCCCTATGGCTACACCTTC.

The chain combines TRBV4-1 with TRBJ2-7; TRBD2 matches at 8 bases. Germline-derived CDR1 and CDR2 are MGHRA and YSYEKL. V lost 0 bases to trimming and J lost 2 bases; unmatched junction nucleotides: 3. This CDR3 has 15 residues. Written as DNA, the CDR3 is TGCGCCAGCAGCCAAGATCCAGCGGGAGCCTACGAGCAGTACTTC. Its protein is CASSQDPAGAYEQYF.

The genes are TRBV28 and TRBJ1-2; 9 bases fit TRBD1. CDR1 is MDHEN and CDR2 is SYDVKM in the germline V gene. The CDR3 covers 14 residues. J was trimmed by 4 bases and V by 3 bases; bases with no gene match: 3. The CDR3 DNA reads TGTGCCAGCAGTTTCGACAGGGGGTTCTATGGCTACACCTTC. This gives the protein CASSFDRGFYGYTF.

This clone is a singleton in its sample. V gene TRBV5-1 combines with J gene TRBJ2-1; no reliable D call. CDR1 is SGHRS and CDR2 is YFSETQ in the germline V gene. V gave up 1 base and J gave up 7 bases, with 9 bases separating them. CDR3 size: 13 residues. DNA of the CDR3: TGCGCCAGCAGCTTGCGCCAGGATAATGAGCAGTTCTTC. Translation gives CASSLRQDNEQFF.

The V and J genes are TRBV5-4 and TRBJ1-2; 7 nucleotides align to TRBD1. CDR1 is SGHNT and CDR2 is YYREEE in the germline V gene (reference sequence). V shed 6 bases and J 8 bases; nucleotides not matched to a gene: 19. The CDR3 has 16 residues. The CDR3 nucleotides are TGTGCCAGCATCCGAGGGGAGGACCTCAGGGGGAAGGGCTACACCTTC. Translation gives CASIRGEDLRGKGYTF.

This clone turned up a few times. The germline gene is not matched at one end of the junction; a read error may be the cause. The rearrangement links TRBV7-7 to TRBJ2-5, with D perhaps matching TRBD2 (6 bases). The CDR3 is 15 amino acids. Germline V gene sequence: CDR1 SSHAT, CDR2 FNYEAQ (reference sequence). The CDR3 here is CASSLVAGSQETQYF. The CDR3 DNA is TGTGCTAGCAGCTTAGTGGCGGGAAGCCAAGAGACCCAGTACTTC.

The V call is TRBV7-8, the J call TRBJ1-1; possible D gene TRBD1, 6 bases. The CDR3 sequence is 15 residues long. Looked up from germline, CDR1 is SGHVS and CDR2 is FQNEAQ. Trimming took 1 base from V and 4 from J, leaving 13 bases between them. CDR3 DNA sequence: TGTGCCAGCAGCTTAGTACAGGGATACGCCACTGAAGCTTTCTTT. This encodes CASSLVQGYATEAFF.

This clone was seen a few times. In DNA form, the CDR3 reads TGTGCCAGCAGTTTTAGGTGGGGGGGCTACGAGCAGTACTTC. Its translation is CASSFRWGGYEQYF. The V gene is TRBV27, the J gene TRBJ2-5, with 7 bases identical to TRBD2. The end of the DNA fits TRBJ2-7 better, so the J call may be wrong. Germline V lookup: CDR1 MNHEY, CDR2 SMNVEV (reference sequence). The CDR3 contains 14 residues.

In its sample, this clone was seen once. This chain connects TRBV7-8 to TRBJ2-7; D ambiguous. V dropped 3 bases and J dropped 2 bases, with 11 bases sitting between them. In germline, CDR1 is SGHVS, CDR2 FQNEAQ. The CDR3 has 14 residues. The CDR3 here is CASSFRVAPYEQYF. The DNA of the CDR3 is TGTGCCAGCAGCTTCCGAGTAGCCCCCTACGAGCAGTACTTC.

The table lists this clone with a few counts. The V and J genes are TRBV21-1 and TRBJ2-3; the D call in the table, TRBD1, was not verified against the DNA. TRBV21-1 is described as a pseudogene. CDR3 length equals 15 residues. Written as DNA, the CDR3 is TGTGCCAGTTCCGGGACAGAGTTTTGCACAAATACGCAGTATTTT. Protein sequence: CASSGTEFCTNTQYF.

This clone is a singleton in its sample. The chain carries TRBV7-2 and TRBJ1-1; 10 bases fit TRBD1. After removal of 6 bases from V and 0 bases from J, the junction contained 4 bases not matched to a gene. Germline V gene sequence: CDR1 SGHTA, CDR2 FQGNSA. This CDR3 contains 15 residues. The CDR3 loop reads CASRTGGGVNTEAFF. The CDR3 DNA sequence: TGTGCCAGCAGGACAGGGGGCGGAGTGAACACTGAAGCTTTCTTT.

This clone was counted between two and nine times. This chain connects TRBV10-2 to TRBJ2-7; 11 nucleotides align to TRBD2. CDR1 and CDR2 (germline): WSHSY, SAAADI. V trimming: 10 bases; J trimming: 4 bases; junction bases outside the gene matches: 9. The CDR3 length is 14 residues. CDR3 in DNA: TGCGCCACCGCACGTACTAGCGGGAGATACGAGCAGTACTTC. This translates into CATARTSGRYEQYF.

The rearrangement links TRBV7-6 to TRBJ2-5; 14 bases fit TRBD2. V trimming: 2 bases; J trimming: 3 bases; junction bases outside the gene matches: 14. This CDR3 has 20 amino acids. CDR1 and CDR2 from the germline V gene are SGHVS and FNYEAQ. CDR3 sequence reads: CASSLRTSGGLKTDKETQYF. As DNA, the CDR3 is TGTGCCAGCAGCTTAAGGACTAGCGGGGGGTTGAAGACGGATAAAGAGACCCAGTACTTC.

The genes are TRBV9 and TRBJ2-7, with 7 bases identical to TRBD2. V lost 0 bases to trimming and J lost 3 bases; unmatched junction nucleotides: 6. This CDR3 is 15 amino acids long. Germline V gene sequence: CDR1 SGDLS, CDR2 YYNGEE. CDR3 DNA: TGTGCCAGCAGCGTAGTTCGGGACTACTTCTACGAGCAGTACTTC. It specifies CASSVVRDYFYEQYF.

V and J are TRBV5-1 and TRBJ2-7; TRBD1 matches 7 bases. V was clipped by 5 bases and J by 1 base; unmatched bases: 9. The CDR3 is 15 residues long. Germline V lookup: CDR1 SGHRS, CDR2 YFSETQ. In DNA, the CDR3 is TGCGCCAGCAGTCAAGCGACGACAGGGTCCTACGAGCAGTACTTC. Protein: CASSQATTGSYEQYF.

The chain employs TRBV5-4 and TRBJ1-2; 9 bases agree with TRBD1. Looked up from germline, CDR1 is SGHNT and CDR2 is YYREEE (reference sequence). The CDR3 extends over 15 amino acids. The junction had 3 bases not matched to a gene; V was cut back by 0 bases and J by 3 bases. The CDR3 spells CASSLVTGGDYGYTF. For the CDR3, the DNA is TGTGCCAGCAGCTTGGTGACAGGGGGGGACTATGGCTACACCTTC.

This chain uses TRBV7-9 with TRBJ1-2, with 7 bases that match TRBD1. The V segment lost 1 base and the J segment 1 base; nucleotides outside the gene matches: 3. There are 15 residues in the CDR3. Germline CDR1 is SEHNR and CDR2 is FQNEAQ (reference sequence). The DNA of the CDR3 is TGTGCCAGCAGCTTAGGTGCAGGGGGTAACTATGGCTACACCTTC. It is translated as CASSLGAGGNYGYTF.

This clone was seen ten or more times. The chain has TRBV5-4 and TRBJ2-3, with D tentatively TRBD2 (6 bases). The V and J ends lost 3 bases and 3 bases respectively, with 11 bases between them. Germline values: CDR1 SGHNT, CDR2 YYREEE (reference sequence). The CDR3 length is 14 residues. DNA of the CDR3: TGTGCCAGCAGCTCTCAGCGGGCGACAGATACGCAGTATTTT. This gives the protein CASSSQRATDTQYF.

This clone was seen a handful of times. The rearrangement joins TRBV18 to TRBJ2-1; TRBD2 agrees at 13 bases. The CDR3 sequence is 18 residues long. Germline V gene lookup returns CDR1 KGHSH and CDR2 LQKENI. The ends lost 4 bases at V and 8 bases at J; junction bases unmatched: 14. CDR3 nucleotides: TGTGCCAGCTCACTTCAATTTTGGACTAGCGGGAGCGGGGATGAGCAGTTCTTC. Protein sequence: CASSLQFWTSGSGDEQFF.

The chain couples TRBV6-1 to TRBJ2-3, with 7 bases lining up with TRBD2. CDR1 is MNHNS and CDR2 is SASEGT in the germline V gene. This CDR3 region has 14 residues. Germline trimming cut 7 bases from V and 1 base from J; bases unmatched to any gene: 5. This CDR3 is CASIEAGGTDTQYF. CDR3 nucleotide sequence: TGTGCCAGCATCGAGGCGGGGGGCACAGATACGCAGTATTTT.

The gene calls are TRBV5-4 and TRBJ2-2; 8 bases map to TRBD2. After removal of 1 base from V and 4 bases from J, the junction contained 3 bases not matched to a gene. Per germline, CDR1 SGHNT and CDR2 YYREEE (reference sequence). The CDR3 contains 15 residues. The CDR3 region is CASSLIGRGTGELFF. In DNA, the CDR3 is TGTGCCAGCAGCTTGATCGGGAGGGGCACCGGGGAGCTGTTTTTT.

The chain has TRBV5-1 and TRBJ1-2; D is unclear. The V end was cut by 0 bases, the J end by 4 bases, with 16 bases between. The CDR3 sequence is 16 residues long. Looked up from germline, CDR1 is SGHRS and CDR2 is YFSETQ. The CDR3 sequence: CASSLGGESRGYGYTF. In DNA form, the CDR3 reads TGCGCCAGCAGCTTGGGCGGGGAGAGTCGAGGCTATGGCTACACCTTC.

The V call is TRBV25-1, the J call TRBJ2-2; TRBD2 aligns across 11 bases. The CDR3 is 17 amino acids. CDR1 and CDR2 (germline): MGHDK, SYGVNS. The V gene end was trimmed by 5 bases and the J gene end by 6 bases; junction bases not matched to a gene: 11. CDR3 in DNA: TGTGCCAGCAGTCCCTATGCCACTAGCGGGGGCGCCGGGGAGCTGTTTTTT. Translation gives CASSPYATSGGAGELFF.

This clone was found once. This chain uses TRBV10-3 with TRBJ2-7; the D gene is possibly TRBD1 (6 bases). CDR1 is ENHRY, CDR2 SYGVKD, per germline. The CDR3 is 12 residues long. Trimming pared 11 bases from V and 0 bases from J, leaving 11 bases between. DNA for the CDR3: TGTGCCTCGACAGGAAACTCCTACGAGCAGTACTTC. Translation: CASTGNSYEQYF.

This clone appeared once. The rearrangement links TRBV7-2 to TRBJ2-2, with TRBD2 matching over 10 bases. The germline V gene has CDR1 SGHTA and CDR2 FQGNSA. The CDR3 sequence is 16 residues long. V was pared by 3 bases and J by 4 bases, with 5 bases of the junction left unmatched. The CDR3 DNA reads TGTGCCAGCAGCTTTGGTCGGACTAGCGGCACCGGGGAGCTGTTTTTT. Protein product: CASSFGRTSGTGELFF.

The rearrangement links TRBV7-8 to TRBJ2-5; D is possibly TRBD2 (6 bases). Near its end, the DNA agrees better with TRBJ2-7, so the J call may be wrong. The CDR3 is 14 residues long. Germline V lookup: CDR1 SGHVS, CDR2 FQNEAQ. In DNA form, the CDR3 reads TGTGCCAGCAGCTTTATAGGAGGGTACTACGAGCAGTACTTC. It specifies CASSFIGGYYEQYF.

V gene TRBV7-6 combines with J gene TRBJ2-3, with TRBD2 identical over 9 bases. The CDR3 covers 16 residues. Germline V gene lookup returns CDR1 SGHVS and CDR2 FNYEAQ. The ends lost 2 bases at V and 3 bases at J; junction bases unmatched: 6. The CDR3 spells CASSLRAGGRTDTQYF. The CDR3 region has the DNA TGTGCCAGCAGCTTACGGGCGGGGGGGCGTACAGATACGCAGTATTTT. Variable domain in full (rest from reference TRBV7-6 and TRBJ2-3): GAGVSQSPRYKVTKRGQDVALRCDPISGHVSLYWYRQALGQGPEFLTYFNYEAQQDKSGLPNDRFSAERPEGSISTLTIQRTEQRDSAMYRCASSLRAGGRTDTQYFGPGTRLTVL.

V gene TRBV28 combines with J gene TRBJ1-5; 9 nucleotides align to TRBD1. Unmatched junction bases numbered 11, after V lost 4 bases and J lost 7 bases. Germline V gene lookup returns CDR1 MDHEN and CDR2 SYDVKM. The CDR3 consists of 16 residues. CDR3 coding DNA: TGTGCCAGCAGTTCCCTCACAGGGGGCGGTCAACAGCCCCAGCATTTT. As protein: CASSSLTGGGQQPQHF.